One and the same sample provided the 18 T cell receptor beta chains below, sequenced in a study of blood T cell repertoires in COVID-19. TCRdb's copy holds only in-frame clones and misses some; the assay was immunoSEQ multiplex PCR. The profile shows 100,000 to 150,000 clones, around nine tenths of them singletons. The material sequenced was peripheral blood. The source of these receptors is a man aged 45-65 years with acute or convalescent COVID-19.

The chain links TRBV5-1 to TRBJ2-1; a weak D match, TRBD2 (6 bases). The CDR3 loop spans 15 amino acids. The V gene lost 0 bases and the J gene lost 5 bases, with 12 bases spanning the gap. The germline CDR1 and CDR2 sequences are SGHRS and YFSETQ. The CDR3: CASSLAAGLHNEQFF. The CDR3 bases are TGCGCCAGCAGCTTGGCTGCGGGGCTGCACAATGAGCAGTTCTTC. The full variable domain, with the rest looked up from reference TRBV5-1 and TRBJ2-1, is KAGVTQTPRYLIKTRGQQVTLSCSPISGHRSVSWYQQTPGQGLQFLFEYFSETQRNKGNFPGRFSGRQFSNSRSEMNVSTLELGDSALYLCASSLAAGLHNEQFFGPGTRLTVL.

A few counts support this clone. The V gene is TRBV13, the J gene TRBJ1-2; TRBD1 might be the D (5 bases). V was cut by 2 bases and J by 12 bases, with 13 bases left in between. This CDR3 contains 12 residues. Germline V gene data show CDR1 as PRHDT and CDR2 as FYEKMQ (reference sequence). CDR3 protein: CASSLRGGPHTF. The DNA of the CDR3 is TGTGCCAGCAGCTTACGGGGGGGTCCTCACACCTTC.

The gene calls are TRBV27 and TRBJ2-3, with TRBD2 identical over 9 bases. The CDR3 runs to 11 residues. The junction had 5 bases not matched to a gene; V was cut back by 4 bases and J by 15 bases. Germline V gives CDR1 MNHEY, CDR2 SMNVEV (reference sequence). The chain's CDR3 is CASSYSGRYYF. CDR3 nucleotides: TGTGCCAGCAGTTATAGCGGGAGATATTATTTT.

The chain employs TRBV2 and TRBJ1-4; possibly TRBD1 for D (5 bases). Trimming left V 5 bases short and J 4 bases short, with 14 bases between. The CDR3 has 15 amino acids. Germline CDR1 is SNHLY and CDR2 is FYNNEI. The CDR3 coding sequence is TGTGCCAGCAGTCGTACTTTACAGGTTAATGAAAAACTGTTTTTT. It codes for CASSRTLQVNEKLFF.

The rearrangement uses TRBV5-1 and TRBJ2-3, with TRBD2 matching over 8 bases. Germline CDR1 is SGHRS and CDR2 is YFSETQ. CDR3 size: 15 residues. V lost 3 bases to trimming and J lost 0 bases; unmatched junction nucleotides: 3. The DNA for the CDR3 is TGCGCCAGCAGCTCCTTAGCGGGGAGCACAGATACGCAGTATTTT. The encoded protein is CASSSLAGSTDTQYF.

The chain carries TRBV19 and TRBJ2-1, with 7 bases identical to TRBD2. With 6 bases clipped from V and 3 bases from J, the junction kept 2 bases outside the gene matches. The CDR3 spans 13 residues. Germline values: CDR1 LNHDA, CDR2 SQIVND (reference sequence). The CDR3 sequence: CASSRDYYNEQFF. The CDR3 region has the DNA TGTGCCAGTAGCCGGGACTACTACAATGAGCAGTTCTTC.

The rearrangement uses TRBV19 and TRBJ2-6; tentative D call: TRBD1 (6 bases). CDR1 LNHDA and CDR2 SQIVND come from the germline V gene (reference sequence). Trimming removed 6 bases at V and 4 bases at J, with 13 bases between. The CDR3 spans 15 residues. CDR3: CASRRKGDGANVLTF. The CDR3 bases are TGTGCCAGTAGACGAAAGGGGGACGGGGCCAACGTCCTGACTTTC.

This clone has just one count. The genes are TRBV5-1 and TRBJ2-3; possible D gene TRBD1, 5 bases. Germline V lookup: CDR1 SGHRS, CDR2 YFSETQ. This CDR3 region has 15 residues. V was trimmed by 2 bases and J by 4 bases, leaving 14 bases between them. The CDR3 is CASSFLGQAADTQYF. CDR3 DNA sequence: TGCGCCAGCAGCTTCCTGGGGCAGGCGGCAGATACGCAGTATTTT.

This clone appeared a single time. The CDR3 DNA follows: TGTGCCAGCTCCCCCGGACGACAGGGAGATACGCAGTATTTT. Its protein is CASSPGRQGDTQYF. The chain links TRBV18 to TRBJ2-3, with TRBD1 identical over 7 bases. With 6 bases clipped from V and 5 bases from J, the junction kept 8 bases outside the gene matches. CDR3 size: 14 residues. Germline V lookup: CDR1 KGHSH, CDR2 LQKENI.

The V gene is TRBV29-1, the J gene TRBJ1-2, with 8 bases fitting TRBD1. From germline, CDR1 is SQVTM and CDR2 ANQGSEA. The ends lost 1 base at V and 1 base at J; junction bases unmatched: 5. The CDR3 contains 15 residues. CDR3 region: CSVEGAGGRNYGYTF. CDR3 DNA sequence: TGCAGCGTTGAAGGGGCAGGGGGCCGTAACTATGGCTACACCTTC.

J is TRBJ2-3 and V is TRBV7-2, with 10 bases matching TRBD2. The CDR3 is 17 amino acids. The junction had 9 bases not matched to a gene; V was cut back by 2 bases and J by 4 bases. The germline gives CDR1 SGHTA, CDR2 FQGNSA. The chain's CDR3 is CASSLTGLAGESDTQYF. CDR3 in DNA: TGTGCCAGCAGCTTAACGGGGCTAGCGGGAGAGTCAGATACGCAGTATTTT.

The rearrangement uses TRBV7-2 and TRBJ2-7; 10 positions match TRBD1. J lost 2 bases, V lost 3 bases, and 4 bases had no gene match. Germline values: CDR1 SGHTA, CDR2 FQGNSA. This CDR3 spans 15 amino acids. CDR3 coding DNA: TGTGCCAGCAGCTTTCCGGGACAGGGGCCCTACGAGCAGTACTTC. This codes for CASSFPGQGPYEQYF.

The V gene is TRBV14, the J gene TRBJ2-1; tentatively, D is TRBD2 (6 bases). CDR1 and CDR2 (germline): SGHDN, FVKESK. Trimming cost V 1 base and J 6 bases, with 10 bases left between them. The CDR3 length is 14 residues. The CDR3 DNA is TGTGCCAGCAGCCAAGCCTTACTAGCCAATGAGCAGTTCTTC. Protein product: CASSQALLANEQFF.

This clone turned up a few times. CDR3 nucleotide sequence: TGCGCCAGCAGCCCATCCCAGGGTGGGCGGAACCACGAGCAGTACTTC. Translated: CASSPSQGGRNHEQYF. The genes are TRBV5-1 and TRBJ2-7; a possible D gene is TRBD1 (5 bases). The V end lost 4 bases, the J end lost 5 bases, and 22 bases lay between the germline ends. This CDR3 contains 16 residues. Looked up from germline, CDR1 is SGHRS and CDR2 is YFSETQ.

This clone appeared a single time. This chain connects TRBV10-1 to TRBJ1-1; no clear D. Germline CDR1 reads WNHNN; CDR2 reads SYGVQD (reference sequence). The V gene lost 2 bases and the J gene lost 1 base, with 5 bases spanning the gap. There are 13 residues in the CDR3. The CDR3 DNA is TGCGCCAGCAGTGAGAGAGGGAACACTGAAGCTTTCTTT. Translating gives CASSERGNTEAFF.

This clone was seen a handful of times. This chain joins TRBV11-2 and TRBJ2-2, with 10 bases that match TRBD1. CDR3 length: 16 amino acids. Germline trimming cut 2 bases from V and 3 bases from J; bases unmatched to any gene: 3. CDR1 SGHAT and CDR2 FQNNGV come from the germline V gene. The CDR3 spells CASSLRGTGDTGELFF. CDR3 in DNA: TGTGCCAGCAGCTTAAGGGGGACAGGGGACACCGGGGAGCTGTTTTTT.

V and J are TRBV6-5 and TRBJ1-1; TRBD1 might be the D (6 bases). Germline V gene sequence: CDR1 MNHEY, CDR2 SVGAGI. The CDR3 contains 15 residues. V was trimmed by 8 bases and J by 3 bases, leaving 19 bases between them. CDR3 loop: CASLRGGLRDTEAFF. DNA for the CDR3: TGTGCCAGCCTCCGGGGGGGGCTTCGGGACACTGAAGCTTTCTTT.

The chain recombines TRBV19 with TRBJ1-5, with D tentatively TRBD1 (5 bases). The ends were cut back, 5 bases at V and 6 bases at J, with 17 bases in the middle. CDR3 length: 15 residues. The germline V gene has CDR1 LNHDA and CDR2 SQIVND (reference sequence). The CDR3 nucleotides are TGTGCCAGTAGTGGGGTCAATAGGAGGGGTCAGCCCCAGCATTTT. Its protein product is CASSGVNRRGQPQHF.